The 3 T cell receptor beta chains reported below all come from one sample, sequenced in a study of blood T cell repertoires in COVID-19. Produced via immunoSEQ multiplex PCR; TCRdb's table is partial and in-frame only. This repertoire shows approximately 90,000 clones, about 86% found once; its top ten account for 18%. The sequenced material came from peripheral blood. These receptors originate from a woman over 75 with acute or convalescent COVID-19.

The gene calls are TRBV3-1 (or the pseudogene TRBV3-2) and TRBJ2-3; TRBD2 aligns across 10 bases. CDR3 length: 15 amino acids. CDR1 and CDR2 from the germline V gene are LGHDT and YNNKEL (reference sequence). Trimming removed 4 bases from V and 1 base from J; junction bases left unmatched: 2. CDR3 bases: TGTGCCAGCAGCCCCACTAGCGGGGGCACAGATACGCAGTATTTT. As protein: CASSPTSGGTDTQYF.

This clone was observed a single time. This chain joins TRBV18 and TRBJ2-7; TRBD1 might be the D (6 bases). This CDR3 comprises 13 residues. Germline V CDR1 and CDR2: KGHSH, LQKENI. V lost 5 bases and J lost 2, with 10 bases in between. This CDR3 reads CASSKQGAYEQYF. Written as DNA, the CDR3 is TGTGCCAGCTCAAAACAGGGAGCCTACGAGCAGTACTTC.

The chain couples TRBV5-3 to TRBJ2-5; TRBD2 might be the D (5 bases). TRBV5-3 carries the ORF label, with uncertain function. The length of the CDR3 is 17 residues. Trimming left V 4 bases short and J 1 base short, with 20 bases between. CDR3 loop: CARSRRTGNHFQETQYF. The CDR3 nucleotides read TGTGCCAGAAGCCGTCGGACCGGGAACCACTTCCAAGAGACCCAGTACTTC.